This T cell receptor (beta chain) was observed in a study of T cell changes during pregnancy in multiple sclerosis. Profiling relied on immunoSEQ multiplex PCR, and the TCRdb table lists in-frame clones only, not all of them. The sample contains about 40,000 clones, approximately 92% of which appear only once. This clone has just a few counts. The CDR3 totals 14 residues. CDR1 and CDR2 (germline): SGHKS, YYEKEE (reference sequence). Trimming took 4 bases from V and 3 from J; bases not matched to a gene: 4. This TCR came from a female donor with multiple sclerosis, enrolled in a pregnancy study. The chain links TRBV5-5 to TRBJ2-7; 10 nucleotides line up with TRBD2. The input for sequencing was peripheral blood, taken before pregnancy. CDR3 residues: CASSLGLADYEQYF. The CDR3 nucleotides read TGTGCCAGCAGCCTTGGACTAGCGGACTACGAGCAGTACTTC.